The entry that follows covers one TCR beta chain sequence. Participants came from about 24 US areas, aged roughly 18 to 95 years. Cohort 3 donors counted as recovered after two negative PCRs, clearance, or resolved symptoms. This sample was included in a study of blood T cell repertoires in COVID-19. Study at large: Nucleic acid was either cDNA or gDNA, and it came from T cells, B-cell-depleted T cells, or PBMCs.

Some clones are missing from TCRdb's copy, which holds only in-frame ones; the method was immunoSEQ multiplex PCR. The sample contains around 500,000 clones, 88% of which appear only once. Germline V gene lookup returns CDR1 SGHTA and CDR2 FQGNSA. This CDR3 is built from 17 residues. The V gene lost 5 bases and the J gene lost 4 bases, with 21 bases spanning the gap. Sequenced sample: PBMCs or T cells enriched from blood (not recorded which). The chain recombines TRBV7-2 with TRBJ2-1; possible D gene TRBD2, 6 bases. This clonotype was sampled from a middle-aged woman who had recovered from COVID-19. The CDR3 coding sequence is TGTGCCAGCAGCCCCCACGGCACGACTAGAGAATACAATGAGCAGTTCTTC. This gives the protein CASSPHGTTREYNEQFF.